The clone carrying this T cell receptor (beta chain) turned up a few times. Here immunoSEQ multiplex PCR was the method, and the copy in TCRdb shows in-frame clones only, minus some. Of some 93,000 clones listed, roughly 73% were seen once; the top ten hold over 7.5%. The time point: cycle 4 day 1 (C4D1), after 5 to 7 weeks of nivolumab. Brentuximab vedotin exposure varied among the patients, all of whom had relapsed after autologous stem cell transplantation. The sample comes from a study of PD-1 blockade in classical Hodgkin lymphoma. Germline assignment: CDR1 SGHAT and CDR2 FQNNGV. V lost 1 base and J 1 base, leaving 4 bases between the germline ends. The CDR3 spans 13 residues.

This TCR was recovered from a human donor with classical Hodgkin lymphoma. J is TRBJ1-1 and V is TRBV11-2; unclear D gene. The sequences come from peripheral blood mononuclear cells (PBMCs), collected before the fourth cycle of nivolumab. The CDR3 loop is CASSLGPNTEAFF. The CDR3 DNA is TGTGCCAGCAGCTTAGGACCGAACACTGAAGCTTTCTTT.